This TCR beta chain stems from a study of monozygotic twins with cystic fibrosis. Method: immunoSEQ multiplex PCR; TCRdb's copy keeps in-frame clones and lacks some. The data hold 13,000 to 15,000 clones, with 70% to 90% observed a single time. CDR3 length equals 15 residues. V was pared by 7 bases and J by 4 bases, with 7 bases of the junction left unmatched. The V gene's germline CDR1 is MGHRA and CDR2 YSYEKL. Concerning this clone: Its antigen remains unidentified.

Overall study findings and caveats: Low clonality (median around 0.0095) suggested a mostly naive repertoire.

Sequenced sample: blood. The chain couples TRBV4-1 to TRBJ2-1; 10 nucleotides agree with TRBD2. This TCR was recovered from a boy aged 5-17 years with cystic fibrosis. The CDR3 DNA is TGCGCCAGCACCCTACTAGCGGGGCGATACAATGAGCAGTTCTTC. Translation gives CASTLLAGRYNEQFF.